The clone carrying this T cell receptor beta chain has just a few counts. A single record per CDR3 protein comes from TCRdb applying MiXCR to the 5' RACE reads. Altogether 610,000 or so distinct CDR3 sequences are present, approximately 13% being singletons, with the ten largest covering 15%. CDR3 size: 12 residues. V lost 5 bases, J lost 4 bases, and 3 bases stayed unmatched. The germline gives CDR1 DFQATT, CDR2 SNEGSKA (reference sequence). This entry comes from a study of T cells after yellow fever vaccination. This specimen consisted of PBMCs, obtained on the day of the yellow fever booster vaccination. This clonotype was sampled from a man aged 25 to 40 who received the YFV17D yellow fever vaccine. The V call is TRBV20-1, the J call TRBJ2-3, with 7 bases identical to TRBD1. This CDR3 reads CSAGDSSDTQYF. In nucleotides, the CDR3 is TGCAGTGCTGGGGACAGCTCAGATACGCAGTATTTT.